The entry that follows covers one T cell receptor beta chain sequence. What it binds is unknown. Assay: immunoSEQ multiplex PCR; the TCRdb copy retains only in-frame clones and omits some. The sample lists 73,000 or so clones; 84% were seen once. This sample was included in a study of OX40 agonist ivuxolimab in advanced cancers. Across the whole study: Enrollees could have had prior anti-PD-1, anti-PD-L1 or anti-CTLA-4 therapy, which more than 30% had received.

This CDR3 is 15 amino acids long. Germline CDR1 is LNHDA and CDR2 is SQIVND (reference sequence). V was pared by 3 bases and J by 8 bases, with 4 bases of the junction left unmatched. Study-wide results and caveats: At 0.1 to 3.0 mg/kg, clonal expansion of CD4+ and CD8+ blood T cells had occurred by week 6.

The input for sequencing was CD4+ or CD8+ T cells sorted from blood, taken in a trial of the OX40 agonist ivuxolimab. The chain has TRBV19 and TRBJ2-1; 13 bases agree with TRBD2. The sequence derives from an adult with an advanced solid tumor such as melanoma, head and neck, liver or kidney cancer. The CDR3 nucleotides read TGTGCCAGTAGTATCGGGACTAGCGGGGTGTATGAGCAGTTCTTC. Its protein product is CASSIGTSGVYEQFF.